A selection of T cell receptor beta chains follows, all from one sample in a study of T-cell memory formation after mild COVID-19. TCRdb processed the 5' RACE reads anew with MiXCR; each CDR3 protein has one entry. Of roughly 350,000 distinct CDR3 sequences listed, roughly 21% are singletons. Sequencing was performed on PBMCs or a T cell subset sorted from them (not recorded which). These receptors came from an adult woman who had mild COVID-19 (a few samples of this study predate the infection). Cell type and time point are not known. Each CDR3 is given with its conserved first and last residue. D genes are given only for firm matches. Clone size appears in some rows only: once, few, many, or a class for an expanded clone.

D	V	J	size	CDR3	DNA
TRBD1	TRBV20-1	TRBJ1-2	-	CSAIGQGARDYGYTF	TGCAGTGCTATCGGACAGGGGGCTCGGGACTATGGCTACACCTTC
TRBD1	TRBV5-1	TRBJ2-7	-	CASSWTGHEQYF	TGCGCCAGCAGTTGGACAGGGCACGAGCAGTACTTC
-	TRBV7-9	TRBJ2-3	-	CASSLTGTPTDTQYF	TGTGCCAGCAGCTTAACTGGGACACCAACAGATACGCAGTATTTT
TRBD1	TRBV20-1	TRBJ2-1	-	CSANGQGRRGNEQFF	TGCAGTGCTAACGGACAGGGCCGGCGGGGCAATGAGCAGTTCTTC
-	TRBV10-2	TRBJ1-1	many	CASSVKWEAFF	TGCGCCAGCAGTGTTAAATGGGAAGCTTTCTTT
-	TRBV5-5	TRBJ1-2	few	CASSLVSGSNYGYTF	TGTGCCAGCAGCTTGGTGTCAGGTTCTAACTATGGCTACACCTTC
TRBD1	TRBV27	TRBJ1-6	-	CASSPDRASSYNSPLHF	TGTGCCAGCAGTCCCGACAGGGCGAGCTCCTATAATTCACCCCTCCACTTT
-	TRBV28	TRBJ1-5	few	CASEGGGTPQHF	TGTGCCTCGGAGGGGGGAGGGACGCCCCAGCATTTT
-	TRBV5-1	TRBJ1-1	-	CASSVKQVGNTEAFF	TGCGCCAGCAGCGTGAAACAGGTCGGGAACACTGAAGCTTTCTTT
TRBD2	TRBV28	TRBJ2-7	few	CASSPQGLAGGSSYEQYF	TGTGCCAGCAGTCCGCAGGGACTAGCGGGAGGGTCCTCCTACGAGCAGTACTTC
TRBD2	TRBV28	TRBJ2-1	-	CASRPTSGVYNEQFF	TGTGCCAGCAGACCAACTAGCGGGGTCTACAATGAGCAGTTCTTC
-	TRBV5-6	TRBJ2-7	few	CASSFGRSSLEQYF	TGTGCCAGCAGCTTTGGACGGTCTTCATTAGAGCAGTACTTC
-	TRBV5-6	TRBJ2-7	-	CASSLLDSYYEQYF	TGTGCCAGCAGCTTATTAGATAGCTACTACGAGCAGTACTTC
-	TRBV14	TRBJ2-1	-	CASSQAPWAARTYNEQFF	TGTGCCAGCAGCCAAGCCCCTTGGGCAGCCCGGACCTACAATGAGCAGTTCTTC
-	TRBV18	TRBJ1-5	-	CASSPRQGNQPQHF	TGTGCCAGCTCACCAAGACAGGGCAATCAGCCCCAGCATTTT
-	TRBV7-9	TRBJ1-5	few	CASSWGAGNQPQHF	TGTGCCAGCAGCTGGGGTGCAGGCAATCAGCCCCAGCATTTT
TRBD1	TRBV4-3	TRBJ2-1	few	CASSQETGQGILGINNEQFF	TGCGCCAGCAGCCAGGAAACGGGACAGGGGATTCTTGGAATTAACAATGAGCAGTTCTTC
TRBD2	TRBV20-1	TRBJ2-1	-	CSARDRVTGLAGGEQFF	TGCAGTGCTAGAGATCGTGTTACGGGACTAGCGGGAGGTGAGCAGTTCTTC
-	TRBV18	TRBJ2-1	few	CASSRWGDEQFF	TGTGCCAGCTCAAGGTGGGGGGATGAGCAGTTCTTC
-	TRBV3-1	TRBJ1-1	-	CASSQAREGWEAFF	TGTGCCAGCAGCCAAGCGCGAGAGGGTTGGGAAGCTTTCTTT
TRBD2	TRBV29-1	TRBJ2-1	few	CSAPAGGPHEQFF	TGCAGCGCCCCAGCGGGAGGGCCCCATGAGCAGTTCTTC
-	TRBV5-1	TRBJ1-1	few	CASSLDRYREAFF	TGCGCCAGCAGCTTGGACAGGTATCGTGAAGCTTTCTTT